These 11 T cell receptor beta chains came from one sample sequenced in a study of blood T cells in healthy people across ages. A second PCR, run for 7 to 11 cycles, used a sample-barcoded 5' primer plus a J-beta primer mix. TCRdb re-analysed the 5' RACE reads in MiXCR, keeping a single row per CDR3 protein. The sample lists just over 1 million distinct CDR3 sequences, under 55% occurring once. What was sequenced was blood. The receptors shown here come from a woman aged 60-70 years in good health.

This chain uses TRBV28 with TRBJ2-5; D ambiguous. This CDR3 contains 12 residues. CDR1 is MDHEN, CDR2 SYDVKM, per germline. Trimming removed 8 bases at V and 11 bases at J, with 18 bases between. In DNA form, the CDR3 reads TGTGCCAGCGTCGCAGAAAACAATGAGCAGTACTTC. This translates into CASVAENNEQYF. Variable domain in full (rest from reference TRBV28 and TRBJ2-5): DVKVTQSSRYLVKRTGEKVFLECVQDMDHENMFWYRQDPGLGLRLIYFSYDVKMKEKGDIPEGYSVSREKKERFSLILESASTNQTSMYLCASVAENNEQYFGPGTRLLVL.

As to this clonotype: The germline gene is not matched at one end of the junction; a read error may be the cause. The chain is built from TRBV5-1 and TRBJ2-5; D might be TRBD2 (5 bases). Matching the DNA end better, TRBJ2-7 makes the J call doubtful. Germline lookup yields CDR1 SGHRS and CDR2 YFSETQ. This CDR3 region has 15 residues. The chain's CDR3 is CSSSLGVRQDYEQYF. CDR3 nucleotides: TGCTCCAGCAGCTTGGGAGTCCGCCAGGACTACGAGCAGTACTTC.

The gene calls are TRBV29-1 and TRBJ2-1, with D possibly matching TRBD2 (6 bases). The J call may be in error: the DNA end matches TRBJ2-7 better. This CDR3 spans 14 amino acids. From germline, CDR1 is SQVTM and CDR2 ANQGSEA. In DNA form, the CDR3 reads TGCAGCGTTGATGGCGGGACGCACTACAATGAGCAGTACTTC. It encodes CSVDGGTHYNEQYF.

This chain links TRBV30 with TRBJ1-2; tentative D call: TRBD1 (5 bases). Germline V gene lookup returns CDR1 GTSNPN and CDR2 SVGIG (reference sequence). V lost 3 bases and J lost 8, with 13 bases in between. There are 12 residues in the CDR3. The CDR3 nucleotides read TGTGCCTGGAGCGGGGGAGGGTGCGGCTACACCTTC. It encodes CAWSGGGCGYTF.

The rearrangement joins TRBV20-1 to TRBJ2-3; TRBD2 agrees at 11 bases. The trim removed 7 bases at V and 6 bases at J, leaving 6 bases unmatched. Per the germline V gene, CDR1 is DFQATT and CDR2 is SNEGSKA (reference sequence). The CDR3 totals 13 residues. CDR3 nucleotides: TGCAGTGTATATAGCGGGAGGGGTGATACGCAGTATTTT. Its translation is CSVYSGRGDTQYF.

In its sample, this clonotype was seen a few times. This rearrangement joins TRBV20-1 to TRBJ1-1; D unresolved. V shed 0 bases and J shed 3 bases, with 5 bases lying between them. Germline lookup yields CDR1 DFQATT and CDR2 SNEGSKA (reference sequence). CDR3 length: 12 amino acids. The CDR3 DNA follows: TGCAGTGCTAGAGATCAGGACACTGAAGCTTTCTTT. This sequence encodes CSARDQDTEAFF.

The sample holds a few counts of this clonotype. The rearrangement links TRBV29-1 to TRBJ2-7; 10 bases are a match to TRBD2. The ends lost 4 bases at V and 2 bases at J; junction bases unmatched: 5. This CDR3 has 14 amino acids. Germline V lookup: CDR1 SQVTM, CDR2 ANQGSEA. In DNA form, the CDR3 reads TGCAGCGTTGGTCGGACTAGCGGTGCCTACGAGCAGTACTTC. The encoded protein is CSVGRTSGAYEQYF.

CDR3 coding DNA: TGTGCCAGCAGACTAGGGGTAGGGGCGGAAAACAATGAGCAGTTCTTC. Translated: CASRLGVGAENNEQFF. V gene TRBV2 combines with J gene TRBJ2-1; the D gene could be TRBD1 or TRBD2 (5 bases each). The CDR3 is 16 residues long. CDR1 and CDR2 from the germline V gene are SNHLY and FYNNEI. V was clipped by 6 bases and J by 5 bases, with 20 bases between them. Looking up the rest from reference TRBV2 and TRBJ2-1 gives the full variable domain: EPEVTQTPSHQVTQMGQEVILRCVPISNHLYFYWYRQILGQKVEFLVSFYNNEISEKSEIFDDQFSVERPDGSNFTLKIRSTKLEDSAMYFCASRLGVGAENNEQFFGPGTRLTVL.

The CDR3 spells CASSPSRSYEQFF. CDR3 coding DNA: TGTGCCAGCAGTCCATCCCGTTCCTACGAGCAGTTCTTC. The V gene is TRBV27, the J gene TRBJ2-1; the D is unclear. CDR1 MNHEY and CDR2 SMNVEV come from the germline V gene (reference sequence). Trimming cost V 5 bases and J 10 bases, with 15 bases left between them. The CDR3 contains 13 residues.

The chain is built from TRBV3-1 and TRBJ2-7, with no clear D. This CDR3 is built from 16 residues. V was shortened by 0 bases and J by 3 bases, with 15 bases between the two germline ends. The germline gives CDR1 LGHDT, CDR2 YNNKEL (reference sequence). CDR3 bases: TGTGCCAGCAGCCAAGAGGCCCCGGCCAACCTCTACGAGCAGTACTTC. This translates into CASSQEAPANLYEQYF.

In this sample, this clonotype turned up a few times. This sequence joins TRBV6-2 or TRBV6-3 and TRBJ2-1; TRBD1 matches at 7 bases. The V gene end was trimmed by 6 bases and the J gene end by 0 bases; junction bases not matched to a gene: 8. CDR1 is MNHEY, CDR2 SVGEGT, per germline. This CDR3 has 16 amino acids. CDR3 sequence reads: CASRDLQGDSYNEQFF. CDR3 nucleotides: TGTGCCAGCAGGGATCTCCAGGGGGACTCCTACAATGAGCAGTTCTTC.